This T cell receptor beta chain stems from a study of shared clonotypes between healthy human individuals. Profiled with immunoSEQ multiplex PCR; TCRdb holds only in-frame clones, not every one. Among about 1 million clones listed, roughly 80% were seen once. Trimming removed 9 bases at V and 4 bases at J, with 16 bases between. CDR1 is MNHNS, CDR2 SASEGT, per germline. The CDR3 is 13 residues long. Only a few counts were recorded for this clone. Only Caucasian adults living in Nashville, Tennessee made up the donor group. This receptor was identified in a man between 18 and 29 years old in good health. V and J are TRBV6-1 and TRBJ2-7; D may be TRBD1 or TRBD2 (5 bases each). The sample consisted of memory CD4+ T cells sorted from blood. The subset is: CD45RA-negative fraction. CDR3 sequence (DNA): TGTGCCAGTGCCGGGGCTCCCCTTTACGAGCAGTACTTC. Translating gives CASAGAPLYEQYF.